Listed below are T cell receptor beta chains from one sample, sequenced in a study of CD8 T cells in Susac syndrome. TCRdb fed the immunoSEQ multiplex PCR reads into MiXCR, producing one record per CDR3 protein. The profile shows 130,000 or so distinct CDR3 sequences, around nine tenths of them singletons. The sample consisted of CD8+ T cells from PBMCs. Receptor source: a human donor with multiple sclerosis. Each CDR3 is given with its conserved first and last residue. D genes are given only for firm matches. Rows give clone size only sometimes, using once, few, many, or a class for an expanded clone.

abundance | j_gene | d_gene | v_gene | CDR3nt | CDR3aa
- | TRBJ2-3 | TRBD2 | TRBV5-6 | TGTGCCAGCAGCTTGGAGTTAGCGGGCCGCACAGATACGCAGTATTTT | CASSLELAGRTDTQYF
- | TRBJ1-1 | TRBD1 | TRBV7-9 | TGTGCCAGCAGTCTACAGGGGGGTCGGGCTGAAGCTTTCTTT | CASSLQGGRAEAFF
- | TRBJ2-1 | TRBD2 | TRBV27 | TGTGCCAGCAGTTTATCCGTAGCGGGAGTACAGTTCTTC | CASSLSVAGVQFF
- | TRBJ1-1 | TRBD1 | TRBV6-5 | TGTGCCAGCAGTTACTCCGCAGGGGGTAGGACTGAAGCTTTCTTT | CASSYSAGGRTEAFF
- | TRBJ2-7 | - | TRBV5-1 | TGCGCCAGCAGCTTGTATAGTGGAAGCTACGAGCAGTACTTC | CASSLYSGSYEQYF
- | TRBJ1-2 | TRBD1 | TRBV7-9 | TGTGCCAGCAGCTCGACAGGGCGACAAGGCTACACCTTC | CASSSTGRQGYTF
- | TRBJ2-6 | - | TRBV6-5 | TGTGCCAGCAGTTACTATGGGGCAGCCGGGGCCAACGTCCTGACTTTC | CASSYYGAAGANVLTF
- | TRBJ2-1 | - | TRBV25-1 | TGTGCCAGCAGTGAATTTAGCAGGGGGAGGCTCAATGAGCAGTTCTTC | CASSEFSRGRLNEQFF
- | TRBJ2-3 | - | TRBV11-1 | TGTGCCAGCAGCTTCGAGGGGCCCGGAGATACGCAGTATTTT | CASSFEGPGDTQYF
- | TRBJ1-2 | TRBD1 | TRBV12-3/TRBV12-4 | TGTGCCAGCAGTTTCTCACTCCCCGGGACAGGGTTGGGCTACACCTTC | CASSFSLPGTGLGYTF
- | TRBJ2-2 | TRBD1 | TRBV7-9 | TGTGCCAGCAGCGCCCCCGGGACAGGGGGCCCCGGGGAGCTGTTTTTT | CASSAPGTGGPGELFF
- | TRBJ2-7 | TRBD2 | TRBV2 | TGTGCCAGCAGTCCTTTACTAGCGGCGTCCTACGAGCAGTACTTC | CASSPLLAASYEQYF
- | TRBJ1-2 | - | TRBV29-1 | TGCAGCGTTGAAGATCCAGGGGCCTTCTATGGCTACACCTTC | CSVEDPGAFYGYTF
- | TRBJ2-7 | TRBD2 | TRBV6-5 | TGTGCCAGCAGTCCTCGGACTAGCGGGAGTAGCGAGCAGTACTTC | CASSPRTSGSSEQYF
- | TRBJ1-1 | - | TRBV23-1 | TGCGCCAGCAGCCCCTCAAAGATAGAGTCCAGCGAGAACACTGAAGTTTTCTTT | CASSPSKIESSENTEVFF
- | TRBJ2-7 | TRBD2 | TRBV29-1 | TGCAGCGTTGAAGCAGGGACTACCTACGAGCAGTACTTC | CSVEAGTTYEQYF
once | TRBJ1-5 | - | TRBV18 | TGTGCCAGCTCACCGATACTTAATCAGCCCCAGCATTTT | CASSPILNQPQHF
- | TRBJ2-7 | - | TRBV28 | TGTGCCAGCAGTTTTAGGGGGAATCGGGACTACGAGCAGTACTTC | CASSFRGNRDYEQYF
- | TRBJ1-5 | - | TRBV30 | TGTGCCTGGAGCCCCAGCGGCAATCAGCCCCAGCATTTT | CAWSPSGNQPQHF
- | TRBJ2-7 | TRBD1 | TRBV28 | TGTGCCAGCAGTCCTGGGACAGGGGTTAGGGAACAGTACTTC | CASSPGTGVREQYF
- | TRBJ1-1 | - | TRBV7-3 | TGTGCCAGCAGTCCTAGCCCAGGGTTGAACACTGAAGCTTTCTTT | CASSPSPGLNTEAFF
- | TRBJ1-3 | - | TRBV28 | TGTGCCAGCAGTATGTCACAGGGTTACGGAAACACCATATATTTT | CASSMSQGYGNTIYF
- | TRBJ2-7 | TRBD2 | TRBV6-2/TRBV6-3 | TGTGCCAGCAGTTACGGTGATGTACTAGCGGGAGTTAACGAGCAGTACTTC | CASSYGDVLAGVNEQYF
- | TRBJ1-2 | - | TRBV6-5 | TGTGCCAGCAGCCGCGGACATATCGATGGCTACACCTTC | CASSRGHIDGYTF
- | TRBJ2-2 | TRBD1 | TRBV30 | TGTGCCTGGAGTTTAAGGGACAGGCTCCCCGGGGAGCTGTTTTTT | CAWSLRDRLPGELFF
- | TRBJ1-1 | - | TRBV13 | TGTGCCAGCAGCTTACTTGAGGACACTGAAGCTTTCTTT | CASSLLEDTEAFF
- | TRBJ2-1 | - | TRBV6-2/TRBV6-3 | TGTGCCAGCAAGAGGGATTCCCAGTACAATGAGCAGTTCTTC | CASKRDSQYNEQFF
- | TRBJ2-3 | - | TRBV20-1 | TGCAGTGCTAGACCCCTTAACACAGATACGCAGTATTTT | CSARPLNTDTQYF
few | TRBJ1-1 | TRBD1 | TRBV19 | TGTGCCAGTAGCAACAGGGGCCCTGAAGCTTTCTTT | CASSNRGPEAFF
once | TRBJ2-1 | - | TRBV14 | TGTGCCAGCAGCCGTTTCAAGGGAAACACCTACAATGAGCAGTTCTTC | CASSRFKGNTYNEQFF
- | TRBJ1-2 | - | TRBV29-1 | TGCAGCGGATACCGGACAGACGAGGTTGGCTACACCTTC | CSGYRTDEVGYTF
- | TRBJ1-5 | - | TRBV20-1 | TGCAGTGCTGGCTACATCCAGCCCCAGCATTTT | CSAGYIQPQHF
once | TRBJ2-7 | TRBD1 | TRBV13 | TGTGCCAGCAGCTCGAAAAGGACCGACAGGGCTCTCCTCTACGAGCAGTACTTC | CASSSKRTDRALLYEQYF
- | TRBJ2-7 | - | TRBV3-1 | TGTGCCAGCAGCCGCTACTCCCCGGACACCTTCCCATCCTACGAGCAGTACTTC | CASSRYSPDTFPSYEQYF
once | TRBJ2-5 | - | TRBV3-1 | TGTGCCAGCAGCCAAGAGGATATACTTCAAGCCTCGGCCCAGTACTTC | CASSQEDILQASAQYF
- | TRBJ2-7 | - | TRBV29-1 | TGCAGCGTTGAAGGGTCCGAAGGACAGTTCTACGAGCAGTACTTC | CSVEGSEGQFYEQYF
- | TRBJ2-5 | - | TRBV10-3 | TGTGCCATCAGATATGAAGCCCAAGAGACCCAGTACTTC | CAIRYEAQETQYF
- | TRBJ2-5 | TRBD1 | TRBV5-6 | TGTGCCAGCACCGAGACAGGGGGCAGAGAGACCCAGTACTTC | CASTETGGRETQYF
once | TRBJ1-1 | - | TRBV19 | TGTGCCAGTAGTATAGATCCGTGGGCGGGGCGTACTGAAGCTTTCTTT | CASSIDPWAGRTEAFF
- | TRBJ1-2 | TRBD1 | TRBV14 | TGTGCCAGCAGCCTGGTCGACAGGGCCTTCTATGGCTACACCTTC | CASSLVDRAFYGYTF
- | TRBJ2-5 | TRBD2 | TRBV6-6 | TGTGCCAGCAGTCCCCTCCCGCGCGGGGGCCAAGAGACCCAGTACTTC | CASSPLPRGGQETQYF
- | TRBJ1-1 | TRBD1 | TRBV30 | TGTGCCTTAACGGACAGGCTTCAAGCTGAAGCTTTCTTT | CALTDRLQAEAFF
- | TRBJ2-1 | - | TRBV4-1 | TGCGCCAGCAGCCAAGAGGACACCGCGTACAATGAGCAGTTCTTC | CASSQEDTAYNEQFF
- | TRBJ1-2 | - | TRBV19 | TGTGCCAGTATCGGGCAGCAAGTTGGCTACACCTTC | CASIGQQVGYTF
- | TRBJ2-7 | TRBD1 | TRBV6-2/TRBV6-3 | TGTGCCAGCAGTTACGTGGGACAGACCTACGAGCAGTACTTC | CASSYVGQTYEQYF
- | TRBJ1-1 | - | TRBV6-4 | TGTGCCAGCAGACACGAACCGGGGGGCACTGAAGCTTTCTTT | CASRHEPGGTEAFF